A single sample gave rise to the 13 T cell receptor beta chains below, sequenced in a study of cytotoxic CD8 clonotypes in ibrutinib-treated CLL. The assay was immunoSEQ multiplex PCR, and TCRdb's table has in-frame clones only and misses some. Of 50,000 to 60,000 clones in the sample, approximately 82% are singletons; the top ten hold around 21%. This specimen was PBMCs, taken after 24 months of ibrutinib treatment. The receptors derive from a human donor with chronic lymphocytic leukemia.

The genes are TRBV6-5 and TRBJ2-7; D is unresolved. Trimming left V 6 bases short and J 1 base short, with 10 bases between. This CDR3 contains 13 residues. Per germline, CDR1 MNHEY and CDR2 SVGAGI. CDR3 protein: CASRSTASYEQYF. In DNA, the CDR3 is TGTGCCAGCAGGTCTACAGCTTCCTACGAGCAGTACTTC.

The chain has TRBV5-1 and TRBJ2-7, with 7 positions matching TRBD2. With V trimmed by 5 bases and J by 1 base, 3 bases remained unmatched. This CDR3 is 13 amino acids long. Germline V CDR1 and CDR2: SGHRS, YFSETQ. The CDR3 DNA reads as TGCGCCAGCAGTGAGGGAGGGTCCTACGAGCAGTACTTC. Its protein is CASSEGGSYEQYF.

CDR3 in amino acids: CASSGREGRETQYF. The CDR3 nucleotides read TGTGCCAGTAGTGGTCGGGAGGGCCGTGAGACCCAGTACTTC. V usage is TRBV19 and J usage is TRBJ2-5; 8 positions agree with TRBD2. V shed 5 bases and J 5 bases; nucleotides not matched to a gene: 7. There are 14 residues in the CDR3. Germline loops: CDR1 LNHDA, CDR2 SQIVND (reference sequence).

The rearrangement links TRBV5-5 to TRBJ2-7, with 9 bases that match TRBD1. This CDR3 has 14 residues. Trimming at V came to 3 bases and at J to 1 base, leaving 2 bases not matched to a gene. Per the germline V gene, CDR1 is SGHKS and CDR2 is YYEKEE (reference sequence). The CDR3 loop reads CASSSGQGSYEQYF. Written as DNA, the CDR3 is TGTGCCAGCAGCTCGGGACAGGGTTCCTACGAGCAGTACTTC.

The rearrangement uses TRBV7-8 and TRBJ1-1; a weak D match, TRBD1 (6 bases). In germline, CDR1 is SGHVS, CDR2 FQNEAQ. V was trimmed by 3 bases and J by 4 bases, leaving 15 bases between them. The CDR3 spans 15 residues. The CDR3 protein is CASSLSRGRITEAFF. CDR3 DNA: TGTGCCAGCAGCTTGAGTAGGGGGAGGATCACTGAAGCTTTCTTT.

V and J are TRBV28 and TRBJ2-7; TRBD1 matches 7 bases. Germline CDR1 MDHEN, CDR2 SYDVKM. CDR3 length: 15 amino acids. Unmatched junction bases numbered 11, after V lost 9 bases and J lost 0 bases. The CDR3 loop reads CASNNRGWDSYEQYF. CDR3 nucleotides: TGTGCCAGTAATAACAGGGGATGGGACTCCTACGAGCAGTACTTC.

This chain joins TRBV30 and TRBJ1-6; 7 bases are a match to TRBD1. V was pared by 3 bases and J by 10 bases, with 3 bases of the junction left unmatched. The CDR3 consists of 12 residues. The germline V gene has CDR1 GTSNPN and CDR2 SVGIG (reference sequence). The CDR3 is CAWRGGRSPLHF. As DNA, the CDR3 is TGTGCCTGGAGAGGGGGCCGGTCACCCCTCCACTTT. Combining the CDR3 with reference TRBV30 and TRBJ1-6 gives the whole variable domain SQTIHQWPATLVQPVGSPLSLECTVEGTSNPNLYWYRQAAGRGLQLLFYSVGIGQISSEVPQNLSASRPQDRQFILSSKKLLLSDSGFYLCAWRGGRSPLHFGNGTRLTVT.

Only one count was recorded for this clone. This rearrangement joins TRBV18 to TRBJ2-5; 13 nucleotides match TRBD2. CDR3 size: 18 residues. Germline V gives CDR1 KGHSH, CDR2 LQKENI. Trimming took 0 bases from V and 0 from J; bases not matched to a gene: 4. The CDR3 nucleotides are TGTGCCAGCTCACCACCGACTAGCGGGAGGAGAGACCAAGAGACCCAGTACTTC. Translated, it gives CASSPPTSGRRDQETQYF.

J is TRBJ1-2 and V is TRBV2; 8 bases map to TRBD1. The CDR3 is 15 amino acids. V lost 6 bases and J lost 1; bases outside the gene matches: 7. From germline, CDR1 is SNHLY and CDR2 FYNNEI. DNA of the CDR3: TGTGCCAGCAGGGATAAGACAGGGGTTAACTATGGCTACACCTTC. Translation gives CASRDKTGVNYGYTF. Filled out from reference TRBV2 and TRBJ1-2, the complete variable domain reads EPEVTQTPSHQVTQMGQEVILRCVPISNHLYFYWYRQILGQKVEFLVSFYNNEISEKSEIFDDQFSVERPDGSNFTLKIRSTKLEDSAMYFCASRDKTGVNYGYTFGSGTRLTVV.

V usage is TRBV6-1 and J usage is TRBJ1-2; D is possibly TRBD1 (5 bases). Germline CDR1 MNHNS, CDR2 SASEGT. V lost 3 bases and J lost 4, with 6 bases in between. The CDR3 extends over 12 amino acids. This CDR3 reads CASSDTGYGYTF. CDR3 DNA: TGTGCCAGCAGTGATACAGGCTATGGCTACACCTTC.

V gene TRBV5-4 combines with J gene TRBJ1-2; the D gene is possibly TRBD1 (5 bases). From germline, CDR1 is SGHNT and CDR2 YYREEE (reference sequence). V was pared by 2 bases and J by 5 bases, with 13 bases between. This CDR3 comprises 14 residues. CDR3 region: CASSFSGGAYGYTF. In DNA, the CDR3 is TGTGCCAGCAGCTTTTCAGGTGGGGCGTATGGCTACACCTTC.

This chain uses TRBV7-2 with TRBJ2-5; a possible D gene is TRBD2 (6 bases). The CDR3 is 15 residues long. CDR1 is SGHTA, CDR2 FQGNSA, per germline. Trimming stripped 7 bases from V and 1 base from J, with 16 bases between. DNA of the CDR3: TGTGCCAGCACCTACAGTAGCGGAGGCCAAGAGACCCAGTACTTC. Translated, it gives CASTYSSGGQETQYF.

J is TRBJ2-7 and V is TRBV5-1; D is unresolved. CDR3 length: 14 amino acids. Germline CDR1 and CDR2: SGHRS and YFSETQ. The ends were cut back, 4 bases at V and 7 bases at J, with 18 bases in the middle. The CDR3 DNA reads TGCGCCAGCAGCGCTCCTATGAACTCCGCAGAGCAGTACTTC. Its protein product is CASSAPMNSAEQYF.